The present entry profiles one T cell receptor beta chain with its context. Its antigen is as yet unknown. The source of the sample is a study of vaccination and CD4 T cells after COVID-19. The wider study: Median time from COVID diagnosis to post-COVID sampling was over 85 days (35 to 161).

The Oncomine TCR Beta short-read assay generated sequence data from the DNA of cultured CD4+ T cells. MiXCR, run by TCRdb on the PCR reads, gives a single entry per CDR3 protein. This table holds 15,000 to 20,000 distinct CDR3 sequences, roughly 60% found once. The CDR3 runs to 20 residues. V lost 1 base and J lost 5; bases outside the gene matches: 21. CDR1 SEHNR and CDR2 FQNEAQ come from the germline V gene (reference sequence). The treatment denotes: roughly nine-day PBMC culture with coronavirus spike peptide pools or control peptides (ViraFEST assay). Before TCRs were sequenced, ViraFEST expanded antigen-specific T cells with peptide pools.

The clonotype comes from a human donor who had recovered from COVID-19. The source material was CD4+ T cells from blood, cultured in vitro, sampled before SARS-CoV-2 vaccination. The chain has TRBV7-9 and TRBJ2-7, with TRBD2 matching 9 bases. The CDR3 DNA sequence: TGTGCCAGCAGCTTAGTATATTTGGGGACTAGCATTGGGGGATCGGACGAGCAGTACTTC. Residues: CASSLVYLGTSIGGSDEQYF.